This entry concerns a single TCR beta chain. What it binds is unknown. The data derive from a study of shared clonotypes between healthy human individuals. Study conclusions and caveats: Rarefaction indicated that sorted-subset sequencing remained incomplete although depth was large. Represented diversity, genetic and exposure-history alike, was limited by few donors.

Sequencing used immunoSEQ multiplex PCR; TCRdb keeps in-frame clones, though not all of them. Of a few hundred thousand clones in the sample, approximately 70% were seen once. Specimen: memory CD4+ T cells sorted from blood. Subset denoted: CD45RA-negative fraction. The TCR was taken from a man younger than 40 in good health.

The CDR3 bases are TGTGCCAGCAGCTTCACGGGCGGTACGGGCGAGCAGTACTTC. This codes for CASSFTGGTGEQYF. This chain connects TRBV7-6 to TRBJ2-7; D uncertain. This CDR3 comprises 14 residues. V shed 3 bases and J shed 6 bases, with 15 bases lying between them. Germline CDR1 reads SGHVS; CDR2 reads FNYEAQ.